This paragraph covers one T cell receptor beta chain sequence. Its matching antigen is unknown. PCR primers comprised 60 Vbeta and 13 Jbeta primers. Libraries were prepared by immunoSEQ multiplex PCR; TCRdb keeps only in-frame clonotypes and omits some of them. Found here are roughly 190,000 clones, around four fifths of them singletons; the top ten hold 1.1%. This entry is derived from a study of cytomegalovirus exposure and HLA in healthy donors. Overall study results and limits: Accounts indicate the classifier identified cytomegalovirus status with strong specificity and sensitivity. Associated with cytomegalovirus, according to the listing, were about 160 TCR beta chains.

This CDR3 comprises 15 residues. The V segment lost 5 bases and the J segment 3 bases; nucleotides outside the gene matches: 8. Germline V gene lookup returns CDR1 SGHTA and CDR2 FQGTGA. The sequence was obtained from a woman aged 40 to 50 in good health and CMV-seronegative. This chain connects TRBV7-3 to TRBJ2-3; TRBD2 matches 7 bases. The sample taken for sequencing was PBMCs. Here the CDR3 reads CASSPRLAATDTQYF. The CDR3, as DNA: TGTGCCAGCAGCCCCCGACTAGCAGCTACAGATACGCAGTATTTT.